The source of this TCR beta chain is a study of OX40 agonist ivuxolimab in advanced cancers. Whole-study context: Hepatocellular carcinoma, melanoma, renal cell or head and neck cancer was diagnosed in the dose-escalation patients. Three patients showed partial responses: one hepatocellular carcinoma and two cutaneous melanoma cases.

This CDR3 is built from 13 residues. CDR1 and CDR2 (germline): MRHNA, SNTAGT. V was pared by 0 bases and J by 2 bases, with 3 bases between. TCRdb's copy holds only in-frame clones and misses some; the assay was immunoSEQ multiplex PCR. The sample comprises about 33,000 clones, roughly three quarters of which are singletons, and roughly 11% rests with the top ten. This receptor was obtained from an adult with an advanced solid tumor such as melanoma, head and neck, liver or kidney cancer. V and J are TRBV6-4 and TRBJ2-3; D gene unclear. Sequences were derived from CD4+ or CD8+ T cells sorted from blood, sampled in a trial of the OX40 agonist ivuxolimab. The CDR3 sequence: CASSDSDTDTQYF. CDR3 bases: TGTGCCAGCAGTGACTCGGACACAGATACGCAGTATTTT.